The sequence of this T cell receptor beta chain was determined in a study of blood T cell repertoires in COVID-19. Whole-study context: From the United States, Italy and Spain came samples of acute and convalescent COVID-19. PBMCs, B-cell-depleted T cells, or T cells provided the cDNA or gDNA that made up the material.

Trimming cost V 9 bases and J 5 bases, with 16 bases left between them. This CDR3 contains 13 residues. Germline values: CDR1 LNHDA, CDR2 SQIVND (reference sequence). How the authors handled the data: Estimation of nucleated cell counts was performed using reference gene primer amplification. This table comes from immunoSEQ multiplex PCR, and its TCRdb copy is limited to in-frame clones, with some not included. V, J and clone size are those of that table, while D and trimming were read from the DNA. This table has 150,000 to 200,000 clones, about 85% appearing once. The receptor's source is a human donor with acute or convalescent COVID-19. The donor label of this sample is uncertain. Sample: peripheral blood. The chain joins TRBV19 to TRBJ1-1; the D is unclear. CDR3 region: CASFFPGATEAFF. In DNA, the CDR3 is TGTGCCAGCTTTTTCCCGGGAGCGACTGAAGCTTTCTTT.